This T cell receptor (beta chain) was recorded in a study of T cells after yellow fever vaccination. Study observations and caveats: FACS-sorted repertoires could contain abundant clonotypes contaminating from the bulk population.

TCRdb used MiXCR to reprocess the 5' RACE reads, holding one entry per CDR3 protein. The sample lists around 530,000 distinct CDR3 sequences, 17% occurring once. The ends lost 4 bases at V and 3 bases at J; junction bases unmatched: 10. The CDR3 has 16 amino acids. Germline CDR1 and CDR2: MGHRA and YSYEKL. This clonotype was counted a few times. No antigen is known for it. The source was PBMCs, collected about 5 days after the first yellow fever vaccination. The chain couples TRBV4-1 to TRBJ2-7; TRBD2 matches 9 bases. This receptor was obtained from a man in his late teens or twenties who received the YFV17D yellow fever vaccine. The chain's CDR3 is CASSPINSRGGYEQYF. Here the CDR3 DNA reads TGCGCCAGCAGCCCGATTAACTCGCGGGGGGGCTACGAGCAGTACTTC.